This TCR beta chain was observed in a study of T cells in Graves' hyperthyroidism and ophthalmopathy. The trim removed 2 bases at V and 5 bases at J, leaving 7 bases unmatched. The germline V gene has CDR1 MNHEY and CDR2 SVGAGI. The CDR3 spans 15 residues. This clonotype was detected many times. Its antigen is unidentified. The study, taken as a whole, reports: Most thyroid clonotypes with frequency above 0.001 were detected in blood.

TCR beta CDR3 regions were amplified from RNA transcripts. HTBI primers were employed in a first-round RT-PCR of the TCR CDR3. TCRdb reanalysed the multiplex PCR reads using MiXCR and keeps one entry per CDR3 protein. The sample carries approximately 510,000 distinct CDR3 sequences, around 20% recorded once. Material: blood. The rearrangement uses TRBV6-5 and TRBJ1-2; 8 bases line up with TRBD1. The receptor was isolated from a man in his late teens or twenties with Graves' hyperthyroidism. The CDR3 region is CASSYMTGAGYGYTF. The CDR3, as DNA: TGTGCCAGCAGTTACATGACAGGGGCGGGGTATGGCTACACCTTC.